The TCR beta chain under discussion was sequenced for a study of blood T cell repertoires in COVID-19. Clones were read by immunoSEQ multiplex PCR, and TCRdb kept only the in-frame ones, dropping some. The sample records 150,000 to 200,000 clones, less than 90% being singletons. Germline CDR1 LGHDT, CDR2 YNNKEL (reference sequence). CDR3 size: 13 residues. Trimming cost V 0 bases and J 9 bases, with 9 bases left between them. The chain recombines TRBV3-1 (or the pseudogene TRBV3-2) with TRBJ2-1, with a weak D call TRBD1 (6 bases). Sequenced: peripheral blood. The sequence was collected from a man between 65 and 79 years old with active or convalescent COVID-19. The CDR3 loop is CASSQDPGAEQFF. The CDR3 region has the DNA TGTGCCAGCAGCCAAGATCCAGGGGCTGAGCAGTTCTTC.